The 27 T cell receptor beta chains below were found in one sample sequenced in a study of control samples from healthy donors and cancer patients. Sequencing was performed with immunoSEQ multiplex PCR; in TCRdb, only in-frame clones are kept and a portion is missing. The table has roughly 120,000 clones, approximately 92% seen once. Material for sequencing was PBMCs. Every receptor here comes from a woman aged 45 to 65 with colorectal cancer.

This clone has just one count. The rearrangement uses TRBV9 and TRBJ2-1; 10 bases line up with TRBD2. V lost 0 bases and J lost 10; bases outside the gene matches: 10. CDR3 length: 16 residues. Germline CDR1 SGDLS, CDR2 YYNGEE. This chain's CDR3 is CASSVGPSGGSREQFF. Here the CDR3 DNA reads TGTGCCAGCAGCGTAGGGCCTAGCGGGGGTAGTAGGGAGCAGTTCTTC.

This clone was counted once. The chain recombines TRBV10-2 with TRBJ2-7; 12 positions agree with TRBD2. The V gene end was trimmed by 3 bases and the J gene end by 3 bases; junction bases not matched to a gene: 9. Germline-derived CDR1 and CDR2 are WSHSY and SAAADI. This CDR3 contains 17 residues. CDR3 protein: CASSDGLAGGPGYEQYF. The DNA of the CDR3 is TGCGCCAGCAGTGACGGCCTAGCGGGAGGGCCAGGCTACGAGCAGTACTTC.

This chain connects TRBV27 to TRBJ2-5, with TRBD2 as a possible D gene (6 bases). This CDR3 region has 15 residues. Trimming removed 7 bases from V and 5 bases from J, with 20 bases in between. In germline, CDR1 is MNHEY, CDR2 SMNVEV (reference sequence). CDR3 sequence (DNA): TGTGCCAGCAACCTTGGGCAGGGCGGGATGGAGACCCAGTACTTC. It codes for CASNLGQGGMETQYF.

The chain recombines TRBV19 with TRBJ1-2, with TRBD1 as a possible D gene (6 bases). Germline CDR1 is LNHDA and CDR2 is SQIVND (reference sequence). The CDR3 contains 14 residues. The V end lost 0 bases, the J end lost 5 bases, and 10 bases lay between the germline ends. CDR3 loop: CASSIDQGRYGYTF. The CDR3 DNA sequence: TGTGCCAGTAGTATAGATCAGGGGCGGTATGGCTACACCTTC.

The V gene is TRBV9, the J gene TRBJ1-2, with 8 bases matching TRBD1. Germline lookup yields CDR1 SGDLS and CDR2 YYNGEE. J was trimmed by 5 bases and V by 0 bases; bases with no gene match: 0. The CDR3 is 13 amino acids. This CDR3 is CASSVGQGYGYTF. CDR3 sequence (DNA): TGTGCCAGCAGCGTAGGACAGGGGTATGGCTACACCTTC. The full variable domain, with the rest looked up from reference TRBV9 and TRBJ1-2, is DSGVTQTPKHLITATGQRVTLRCSPRSGDLSVYWYQQSLDQGLQFLIQYYNGEERAKGNILERFSAQQFPDLHSELNLSSLELGDSALYFCASSVGQGYGYTFGSGTRLTVV.

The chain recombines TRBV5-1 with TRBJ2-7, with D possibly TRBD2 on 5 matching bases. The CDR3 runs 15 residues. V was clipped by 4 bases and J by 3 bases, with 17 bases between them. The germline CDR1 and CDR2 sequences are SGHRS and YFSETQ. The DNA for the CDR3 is TGCGCCAGCAGCGGACTGGCTGGTAGTGTCTACGAGCAGTACTTC. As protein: CASSGLAGSVYEQYF.

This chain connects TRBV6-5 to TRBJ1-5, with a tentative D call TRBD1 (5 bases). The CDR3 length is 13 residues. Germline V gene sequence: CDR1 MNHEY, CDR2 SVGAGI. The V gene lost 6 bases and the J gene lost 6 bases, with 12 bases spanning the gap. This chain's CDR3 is CASRTDGSQPQHF. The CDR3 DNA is TGTGCCAGCAGGACAGATGGGTCTCAGCCCCAGCATTTT.

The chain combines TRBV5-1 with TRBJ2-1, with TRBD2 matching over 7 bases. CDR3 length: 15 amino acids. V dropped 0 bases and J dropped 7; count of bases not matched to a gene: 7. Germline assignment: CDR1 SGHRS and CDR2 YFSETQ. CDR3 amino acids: CASSLVAGVENEQFF. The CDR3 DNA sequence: TGCGCCAGCAGCTTGGTGGCGGGAGTAGAAAATGAGCAGTTCTTC. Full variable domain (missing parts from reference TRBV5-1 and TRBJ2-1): KAGVTQTPRYLIKTRGQQVTLSCSPISGHRSVSWYQQTPGQGLQFLFEYFSETQRNKGNFPGRFSGRQFSNSRSEMNVSTLELGDSALYLCASSLVAGVENEQFFGPGTRLTVL.

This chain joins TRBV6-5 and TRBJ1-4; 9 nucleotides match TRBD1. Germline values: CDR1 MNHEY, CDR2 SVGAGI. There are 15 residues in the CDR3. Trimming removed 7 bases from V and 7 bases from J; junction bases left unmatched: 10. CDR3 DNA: TGTGCCAGCACCATAGCCGGGACAGGGACTGAAAAACTGTTTTTT. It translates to CASTIAGTGTEKLFF.

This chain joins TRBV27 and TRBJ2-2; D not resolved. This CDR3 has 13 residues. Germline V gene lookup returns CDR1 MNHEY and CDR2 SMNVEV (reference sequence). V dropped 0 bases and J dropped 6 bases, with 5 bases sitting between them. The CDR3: CASSLSSPGELFF. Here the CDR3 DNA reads TGTGCCAGCAGTTTATCATCCCCCGGGGAGCTGTTTTTT.

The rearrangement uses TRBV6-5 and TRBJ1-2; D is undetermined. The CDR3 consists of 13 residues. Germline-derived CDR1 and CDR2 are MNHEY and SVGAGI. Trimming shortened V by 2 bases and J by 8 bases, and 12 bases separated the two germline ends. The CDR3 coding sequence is TGTGCCAGCAGTTACCGGGTGGAGGAAGGCTACACCTTC. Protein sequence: CASSYRVEEGYTF.

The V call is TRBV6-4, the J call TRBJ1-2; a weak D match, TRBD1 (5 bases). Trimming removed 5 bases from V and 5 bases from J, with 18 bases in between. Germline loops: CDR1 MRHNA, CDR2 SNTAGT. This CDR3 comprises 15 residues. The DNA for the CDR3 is TGTGCCAGCAGTCCTTCAGGGAACCCCCAGTATGGCTACACCTTC. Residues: CASSPSGNPQYGYTF.

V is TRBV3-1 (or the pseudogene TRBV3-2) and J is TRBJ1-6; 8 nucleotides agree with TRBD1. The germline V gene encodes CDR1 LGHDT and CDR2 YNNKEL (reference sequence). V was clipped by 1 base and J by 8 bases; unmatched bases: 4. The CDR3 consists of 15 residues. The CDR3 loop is CASSQAGGGDSPLHF. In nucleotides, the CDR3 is TGTGCCAGCAGCCAAGCAGGGGGCGGTGATTCACCCCTCCACTTT.

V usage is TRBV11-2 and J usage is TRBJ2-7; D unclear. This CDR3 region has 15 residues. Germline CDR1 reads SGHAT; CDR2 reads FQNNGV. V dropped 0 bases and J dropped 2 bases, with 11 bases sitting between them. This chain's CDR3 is CASSLDRTATYEQYF. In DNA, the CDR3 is TGTGCCAGCAGCTTAGATCGCACGGCTACCTACGAGCAGTACTTC.

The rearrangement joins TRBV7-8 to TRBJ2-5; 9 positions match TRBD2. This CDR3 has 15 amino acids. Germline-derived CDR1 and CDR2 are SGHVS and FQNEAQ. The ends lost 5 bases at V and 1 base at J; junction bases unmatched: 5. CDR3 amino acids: CASSESGGLQETQYF. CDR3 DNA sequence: TGTGCCAGCAGCGAAAGCGGGGGGCTCCAAGAGACCCAGTACTTC.

CDR3 nucleotide sequence: TGTGCCAGCAGCTTAGGTACAGTCGATGGCTACACCTTC. This encodes CASSLGTVDGYTF. The chain carries TRBV7-9 and TRBJ1-2; D unclear. Trimming removed 1 base from V and 6 bases from J, with 9 bases in between. Germline CDR1 reads SEHNR; CDR2 reads FQNEAQ (reference sequence). The CDR3 sequence is 13 residues long.

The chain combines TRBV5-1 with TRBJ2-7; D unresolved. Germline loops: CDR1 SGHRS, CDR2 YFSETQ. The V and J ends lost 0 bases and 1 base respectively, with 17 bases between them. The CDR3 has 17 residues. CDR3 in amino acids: CASSLDVRRLDSYEQYF. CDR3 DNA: TGCGCCAGCAGCTTGGATGTAAGAAGGCTAGATTCCTACGAGCAGTACTTC. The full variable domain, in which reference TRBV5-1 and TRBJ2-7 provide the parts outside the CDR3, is KAGVTQTPRYLIKTRGQQVTLSCSPISGHRSVSWYQQTPGQGLQFLFEYFSETQRNKGNFPGRFSGRQFSNSRSEMNVSTLELGDSALYLCASSLDVRRLDSYEQYFGPGTRLTVT.

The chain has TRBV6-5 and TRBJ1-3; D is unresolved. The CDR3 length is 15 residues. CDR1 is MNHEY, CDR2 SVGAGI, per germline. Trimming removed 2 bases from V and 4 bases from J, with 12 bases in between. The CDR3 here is CASSYGGEPGNTIYF. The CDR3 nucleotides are TGTGCCAGCAGTTACGGTGGGGAGCCAGGAAACACCATATATTTT.

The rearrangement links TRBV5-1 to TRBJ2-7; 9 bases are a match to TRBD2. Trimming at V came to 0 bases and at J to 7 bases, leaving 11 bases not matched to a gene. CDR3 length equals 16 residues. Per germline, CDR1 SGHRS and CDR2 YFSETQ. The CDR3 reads CASSLASGALSVEQYF. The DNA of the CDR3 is TGCGCCAGCAGCTTGGCTAGCGGGGCGTTGTCGGTTGAGCAGTACTTC.

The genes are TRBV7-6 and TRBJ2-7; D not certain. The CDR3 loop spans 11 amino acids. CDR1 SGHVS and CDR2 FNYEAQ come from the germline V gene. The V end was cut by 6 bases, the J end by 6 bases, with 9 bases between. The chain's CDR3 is CASSQRTEQYF. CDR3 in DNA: TGTGCCAGCAGTCAACGGACCGAGCAGTACTTC.

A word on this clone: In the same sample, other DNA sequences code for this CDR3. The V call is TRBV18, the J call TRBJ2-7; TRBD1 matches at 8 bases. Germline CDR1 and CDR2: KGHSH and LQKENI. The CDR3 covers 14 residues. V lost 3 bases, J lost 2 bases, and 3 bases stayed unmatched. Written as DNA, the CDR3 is TGTGCCAGCTCACCTCGGACAGGGACCTACGAGCAGTACTTC. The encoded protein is CASSPRTGTYEQYF.

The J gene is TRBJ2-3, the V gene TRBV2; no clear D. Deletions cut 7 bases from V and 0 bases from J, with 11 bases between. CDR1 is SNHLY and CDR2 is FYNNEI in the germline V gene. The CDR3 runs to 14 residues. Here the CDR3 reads CASTTLSSTDTQYF. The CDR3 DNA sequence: TGTGCCAGCACCACACTGTCTAGCACAGATACGCAGTATTTT.

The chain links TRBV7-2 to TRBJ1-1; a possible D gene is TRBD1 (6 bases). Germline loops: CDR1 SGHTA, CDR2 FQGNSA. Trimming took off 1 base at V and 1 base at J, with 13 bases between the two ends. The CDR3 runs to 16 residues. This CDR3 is CASSLGWGAQNTEAFF. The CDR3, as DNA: TGTGCCAGCAGCTTAGGATGGGGGGCCCAGAACACTGAAGCTTTCTTT.

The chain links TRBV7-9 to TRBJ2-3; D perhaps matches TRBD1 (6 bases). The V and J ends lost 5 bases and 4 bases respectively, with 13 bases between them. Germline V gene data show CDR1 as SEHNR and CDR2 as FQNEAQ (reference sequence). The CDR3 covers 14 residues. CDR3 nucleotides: TGTGCCAGCAGCCAGAGGGGGATCCCAGATACGCAGTATTTT. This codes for CASSQRGIPDTQYF. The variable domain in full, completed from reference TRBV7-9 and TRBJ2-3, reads DTGVSQNPRHKITKRGQNVTFRCDPISEHNRLYWYRQTLGQGPEFLTYFQNEAQLEKSRLLSDRFSAERPKGSFSTLEIQRTEQGDSAMYLCASSQRGIPDTQYFGPGTRLTVL.

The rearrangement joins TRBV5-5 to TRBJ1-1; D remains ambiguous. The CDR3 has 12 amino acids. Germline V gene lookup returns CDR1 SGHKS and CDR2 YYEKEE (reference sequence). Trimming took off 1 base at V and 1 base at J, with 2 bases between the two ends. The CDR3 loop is CASSLRNTEAFF. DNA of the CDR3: TGTGCCAGCAGCTTGAGGAACACTGAAGCTTTCTTT.

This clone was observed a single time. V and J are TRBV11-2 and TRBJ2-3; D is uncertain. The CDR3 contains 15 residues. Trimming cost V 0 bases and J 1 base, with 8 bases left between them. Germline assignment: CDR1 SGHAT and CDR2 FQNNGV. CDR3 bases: TGTGCCAGCAGCTTAGACGCTCAGGGCACAGATACGCAGTATTTT. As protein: CASSLDAQGTDTQYF. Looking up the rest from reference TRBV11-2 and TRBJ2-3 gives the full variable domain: EAGVAQSPRYKIIEKRQSVAFWCNPISGHATLYWYQQILGQGPKLLIQFQNNGVVDDSQLPKDRFSAERLKGVDSTLKIQPAKLEDSAVYLCASSLDAQGTDTQYFGPGTRLTVL.

CDR3 in amino acids: CASSALTSGSTDTQYF. The DNA for the CDR3 is TGTGCCAGCAGCGCTTTGACTAGCGGGAGCACAGATACGCAGTATTTT. The gene calls are TRBV9 and TRBJ2-3, with TRBD2 matching 10 bases. This CDR3 is built from 16 residues. With 3 bases clipped from V and 0 bases from J, the junction kept 4 bases outside the gene matches. Germline V gives CDR1 SGDLS, CDR2 YYNGEE.